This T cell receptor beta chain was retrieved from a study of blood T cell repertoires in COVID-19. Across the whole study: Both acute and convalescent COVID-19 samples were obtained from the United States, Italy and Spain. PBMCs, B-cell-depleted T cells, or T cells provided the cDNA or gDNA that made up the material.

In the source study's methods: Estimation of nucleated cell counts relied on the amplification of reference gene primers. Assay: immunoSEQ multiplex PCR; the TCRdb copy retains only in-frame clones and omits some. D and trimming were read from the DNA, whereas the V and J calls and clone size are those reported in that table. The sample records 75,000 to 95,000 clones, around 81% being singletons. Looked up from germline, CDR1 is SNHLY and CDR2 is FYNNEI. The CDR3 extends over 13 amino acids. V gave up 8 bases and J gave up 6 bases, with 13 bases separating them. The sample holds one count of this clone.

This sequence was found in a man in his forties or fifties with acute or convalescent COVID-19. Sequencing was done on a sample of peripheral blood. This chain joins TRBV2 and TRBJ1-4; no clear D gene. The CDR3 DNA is TGTGCCAGCCTACCGCGATTGTATGAAAAACTGTTTTTT. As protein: CASLPRLYEKLFF.